This T cell receptor (beta chain) was found in a study of blood T cells in healthy people across ages. For every donor, a draw yielded roughly 10 milliliters of peripheral blood. A second PCR of about 7 to 12 cycles used a sample-barcoded 5' primer and a J-beta primer mix. TCRdb fed the 5' RACE reads into MiXCR, producing one record per CDR3 protein. The data contain roughly 1,100,000 distinct CDR3 sequences, roughly 24% of them seen just once; the ten biggest clones take up approximately 0.7%. After removal of 11 bases from V and 4 bases from J, the junction contained 5 bases not matched to a gene. Germline V gives CDR1 LGHDT, CDR2 YNNKEL (reference sequence). This CDR3 spans 12 amino acids. Another study also made use of these data, one on T cells of mothers and their children. From that report: No persistent microchimeric T cell clones were detected.

The clonotype originates from a girl aged 2 to 10 in good health. Material for sequencing was blood. The chain joins TRBV3-1 to TRBJ2-3; 8 bases match TRBD2. CDR3 in DNA: TGTGCCGCCAGCGGGGGCTCAGATACGCAGTATTTT. This codes for CAASGGSDTQYF.